One T cell receptor beta chain is described in this entry. Its antigen is unidentified. Survey-level immunoSEQ v3.0 assays were run. The method was immunoSEQ multiplex PCR; TCRdb's version includes in-frame clones alone and lacks a portion of them. The sample yields 20,000 to 30,000 clones, about 86% seen once. The record originates from a study of long-term antiretroviral therapy in people with HIV. Findings of the study overall: HIV repertoires spanned narrower CDR3 length ranges than controls. The repertoire was dominated at all time points by clones expanded before ART.

V lost 0 bases and J 0 bases, leaving 6 bases between the germline ends. Germline loops: CDR1 SGDLS, CDR2 YYNGEE. The CDR3 extends over 15 amino acids. The sequenced sample was unsorted PBMCs, obtained at the start of antiretroviral therapy, before treatment. The clonotype comes from a woman between 18 and 29 years old with HIV. This sequence joins TRBV9 and TRBJ1-4; D is ambiguous. DNA of the CDR3: TGTGCCAGCAGCGTAGGGCTTACAACTAATGAAAAACTGTTTTTT. This gives the protein CASSVGLTTNEKLFF.